What follows is one TCR beta chain and its context. The sample belongs to a study of Ad26.COV2.S vaccination and SARS-CoV-2 variants. Using immunoSEQ multiplex PCR, the repertoire was profiled, and TCRdb retains in-frame clones only, with some absent. The table records around 270,000 clones, approximately 90% of them present only once. This sample's treatment: around 19 received Ad26.COV2.S at low or high dose, single or two shots; 5 received placebo; per-sample allocation not given. Repertoires come from day 63 after the first vaccine or placebo injection. J lost 3 bases, V lost 5 bases, and 8 bases had no gene match. The CDR3 spans 16 residues. In germline, CDR1 is SEHNR, CDR2 FQNEAQ (reference sequence).

The sample in question was peripheral blood, obtained in a trial of Ad26.COV2.S vaccine versus placebo. The receptor's source is a person aged 18-60 years who received the Ad26.COV2.S COVID-19 vaccine or a placebo. This chain uses TRBV7-9 with TRBJ2-3, with TRBD2 matching 10 bases. The CDR3 here is CASSRGASGSTDTQYF. CDR3 coding DNA: TGTGCCAGCAGCCGGGGGGCTAGCGGGAGTACAGATACGCAGTATTTT.